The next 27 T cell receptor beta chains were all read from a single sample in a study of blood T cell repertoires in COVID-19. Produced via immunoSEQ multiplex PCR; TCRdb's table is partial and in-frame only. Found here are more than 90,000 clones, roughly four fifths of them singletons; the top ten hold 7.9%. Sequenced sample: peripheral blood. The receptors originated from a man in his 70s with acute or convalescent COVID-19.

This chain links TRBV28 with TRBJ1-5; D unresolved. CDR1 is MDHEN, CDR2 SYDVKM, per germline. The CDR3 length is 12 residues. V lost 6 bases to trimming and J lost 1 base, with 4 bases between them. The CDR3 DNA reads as TGTGCCAGCAGACAGAGCAATCAGCCCCAGCATTTT. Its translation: CASRQSNQPQHF.

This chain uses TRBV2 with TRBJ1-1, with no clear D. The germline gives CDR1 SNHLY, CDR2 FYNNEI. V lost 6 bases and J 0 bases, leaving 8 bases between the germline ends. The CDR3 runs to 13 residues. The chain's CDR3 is CASRTEMNTEAFF. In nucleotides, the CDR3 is TGTGCCAGCAGAACAGAGATGAACACTGAAGCTTTCTTT.

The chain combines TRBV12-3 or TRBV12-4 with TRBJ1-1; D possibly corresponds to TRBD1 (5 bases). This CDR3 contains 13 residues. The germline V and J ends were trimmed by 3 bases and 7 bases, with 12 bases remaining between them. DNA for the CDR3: TGTGCCAGCAGTTTGGCTATGGGGGGTGAAGCTTTCTTT. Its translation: CASSLAMGGEAFF.

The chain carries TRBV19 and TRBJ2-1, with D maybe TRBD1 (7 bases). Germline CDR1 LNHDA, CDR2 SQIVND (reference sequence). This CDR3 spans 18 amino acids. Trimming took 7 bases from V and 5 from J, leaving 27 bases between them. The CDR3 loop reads CASTKGTSAGQTNNEQFF. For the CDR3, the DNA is TGTGCCAGTACCAAAGGGACCAGTGCGGGACAGACAAACAATGAGCAGTTCTTC. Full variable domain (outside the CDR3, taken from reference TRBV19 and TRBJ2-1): DGGITQSPKYLFRKEGQNVTLSCEQNLNHDAMYWYRQDPGQGLRLIYYSQIVNDFQKGDIAEGYSVSREKKESFPLTVTSAQKNPTAFYLCASTKGTSAGQTNNEQFFGPGTRLTVL.

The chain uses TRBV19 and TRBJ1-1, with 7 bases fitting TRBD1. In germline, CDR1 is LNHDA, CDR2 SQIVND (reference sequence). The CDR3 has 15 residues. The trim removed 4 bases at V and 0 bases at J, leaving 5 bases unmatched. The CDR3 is CASSTGQVLNTEAFF. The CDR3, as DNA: TGTGCCAGTAGTACAGGACAGGTTTTGAACACTGAAGCTTTCTTT.

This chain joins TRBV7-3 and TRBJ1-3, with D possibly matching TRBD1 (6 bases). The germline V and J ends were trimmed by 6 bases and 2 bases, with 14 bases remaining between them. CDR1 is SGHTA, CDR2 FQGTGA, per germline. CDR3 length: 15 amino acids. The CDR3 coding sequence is TGTGCCAGCAGTTCCGGAACAGGGACTGGAAACACCATATATTTT. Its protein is CASSSGTGTGNTIYF.

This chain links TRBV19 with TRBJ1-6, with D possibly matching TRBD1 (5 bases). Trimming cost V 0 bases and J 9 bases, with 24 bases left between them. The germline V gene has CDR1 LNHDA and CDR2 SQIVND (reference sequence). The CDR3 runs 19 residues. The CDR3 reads CASSIEGPGESQKASPLHF. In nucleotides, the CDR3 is TGTGCCAGTAGTATAGAGGGGCCGGGCGAAAGTCAGAAGGCTTCACCCCTCCACTTT.

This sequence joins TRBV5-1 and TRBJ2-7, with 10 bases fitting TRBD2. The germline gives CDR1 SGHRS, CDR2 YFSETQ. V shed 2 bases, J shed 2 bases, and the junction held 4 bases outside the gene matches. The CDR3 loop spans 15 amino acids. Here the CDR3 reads CASSFPGTSAYEQYF. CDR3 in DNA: TGCGCCAGCAGCTTTCCCGGGACTAGCGCCTACGAGCAGTACTTC. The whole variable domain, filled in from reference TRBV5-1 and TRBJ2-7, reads KAGVTQTPRYLIKTRGQQVTLSCSPISGHRSVSWYQQTPGQGLQFLFEYFSETQRNKGNFPGRFSGRQFSNSRSEMNVSTLELGDSALYLCASSFPGTSAYEQYFGPGTRLTVT.

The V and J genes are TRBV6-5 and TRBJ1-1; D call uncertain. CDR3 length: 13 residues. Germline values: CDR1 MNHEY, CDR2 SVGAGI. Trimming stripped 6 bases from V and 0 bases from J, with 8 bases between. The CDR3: CASRLTLNTEAFF. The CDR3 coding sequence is TGTGCCAGCAGGCTGACACTGAACACTGAAGCTTTCTTT.

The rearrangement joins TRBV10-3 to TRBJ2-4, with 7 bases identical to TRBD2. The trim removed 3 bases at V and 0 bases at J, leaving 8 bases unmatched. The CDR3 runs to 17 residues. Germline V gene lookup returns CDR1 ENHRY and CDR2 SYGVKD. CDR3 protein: CAISDQGRALAKNIQYF. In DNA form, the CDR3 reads TGTGCCATCAGTGACCAAGGGAGGGCCCTAGCCAAAAACATTCAGTACTTC.

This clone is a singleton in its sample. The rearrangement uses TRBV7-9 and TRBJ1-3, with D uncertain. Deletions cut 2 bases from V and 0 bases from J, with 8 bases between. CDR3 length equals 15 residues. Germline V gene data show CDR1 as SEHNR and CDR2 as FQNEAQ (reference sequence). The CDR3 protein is CASSLSLNSGNTIYF. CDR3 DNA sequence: TGTGCCAGCAGCTTATCACTTAACTCTGGAAACACCATATATTTT.

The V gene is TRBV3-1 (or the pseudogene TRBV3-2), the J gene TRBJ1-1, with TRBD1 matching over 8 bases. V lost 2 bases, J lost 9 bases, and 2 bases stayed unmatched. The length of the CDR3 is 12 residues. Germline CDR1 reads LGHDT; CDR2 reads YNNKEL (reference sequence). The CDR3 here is CASSQWTGQAFF. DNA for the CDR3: TGTGCCAGCAGCCAATGGACAGGGCAAGCTTTCTTT.

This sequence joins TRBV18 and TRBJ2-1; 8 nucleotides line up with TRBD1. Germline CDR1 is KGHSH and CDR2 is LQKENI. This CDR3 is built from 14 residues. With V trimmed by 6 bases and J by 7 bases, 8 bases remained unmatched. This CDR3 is CASSLQQGGNEQFF. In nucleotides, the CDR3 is TGTGCCAGCTCCCTCCAACAGGGGGGTAATGAGCAGTTCTTC.

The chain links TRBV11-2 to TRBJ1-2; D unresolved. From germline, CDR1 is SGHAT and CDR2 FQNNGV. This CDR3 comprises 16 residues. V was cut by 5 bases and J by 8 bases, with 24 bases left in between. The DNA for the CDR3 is TGTGCCAGCAGCGATCGGACTGGACGCTTTCTACGCGGCTACACCTTC. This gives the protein CASSDRTGRFLRGYTF.

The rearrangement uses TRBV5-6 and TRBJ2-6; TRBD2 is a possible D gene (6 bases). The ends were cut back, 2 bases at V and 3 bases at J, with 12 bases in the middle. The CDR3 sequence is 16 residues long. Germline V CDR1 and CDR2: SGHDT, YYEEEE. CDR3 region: CASSLGGSYGANVLTF. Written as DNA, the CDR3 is TGTGCCAGCAGCTTAGGAGGGTCTTATGGGGCCAACGTCCTGACTTTC.

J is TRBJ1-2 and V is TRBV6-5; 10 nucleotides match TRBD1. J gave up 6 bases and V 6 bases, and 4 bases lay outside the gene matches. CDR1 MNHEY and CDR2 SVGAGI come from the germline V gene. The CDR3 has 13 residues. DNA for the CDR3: TGTGCCAGCAGCCCCGGGACAGGGGATGGCTACACCTTC. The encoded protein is CASSPGTGDGYTF.

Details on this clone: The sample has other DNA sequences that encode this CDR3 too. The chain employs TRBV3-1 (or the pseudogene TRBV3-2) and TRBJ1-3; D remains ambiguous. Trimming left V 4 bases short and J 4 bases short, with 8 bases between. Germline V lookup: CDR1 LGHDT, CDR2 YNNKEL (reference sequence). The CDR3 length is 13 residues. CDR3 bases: TGTGCCAGCAGCCCGACAAACGGAAACACCATATATTTT. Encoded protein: CASSPTNGNTIYF.

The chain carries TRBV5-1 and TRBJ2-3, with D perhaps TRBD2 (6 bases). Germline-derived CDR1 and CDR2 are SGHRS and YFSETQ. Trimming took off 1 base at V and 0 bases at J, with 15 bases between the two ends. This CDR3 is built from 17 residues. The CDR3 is CASSLSRGALSTDTQYF. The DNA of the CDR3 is TGCGCCAGCAGCTTGTCCCGCGGGGCCCTGAGCACAGATACGCAGTATTTT.

The CDR3: CASSYFRAVGTEAFF. Written as DNA, the CDR3 is TGTGCCAGCAGTTACTTCAGGGCGGTCGGCACTGAAGCTTTCTTT. This sequence joins TRBV6-5 and TRBJ1-1; possible D gene TRBD1, 5 bases. The V and J ends lost 1 base and 4 bases respectively, with 13 bases between them. This CDR3 spans 15 amino acids. In germline, CDR1 is MNHEY, CDR2 SVGAGI.

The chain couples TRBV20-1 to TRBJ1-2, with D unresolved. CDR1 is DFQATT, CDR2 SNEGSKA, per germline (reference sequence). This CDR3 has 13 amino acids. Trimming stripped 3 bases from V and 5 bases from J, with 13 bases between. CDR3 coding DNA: TGCAGTGCTAGTCTTTCTGGAGCATATGGCTACACCTTC. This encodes CSASLSGAYGYTF.

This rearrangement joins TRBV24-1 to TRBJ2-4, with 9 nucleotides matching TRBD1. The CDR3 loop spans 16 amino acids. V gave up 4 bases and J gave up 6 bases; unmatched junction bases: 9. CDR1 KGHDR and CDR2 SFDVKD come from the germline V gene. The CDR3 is CATSDPRPGQGNIQYF. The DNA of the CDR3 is TGTGCCACCAGTGACCCTCGCCCGGGACAGGGAAACATTCAGTACTTC.

CDR3 bases: TGCGCCAGCAGCGATATTACAGGGGTCGCCGGTAGTGGCTACACCTTC. It translates to CASSDITGVAGSGYTF. V and J are TRBV5-1 and TRBJ1-2; TRBD1 aligns across 7 bases. CDR1 SGHRS and CDR2 YFSETQ come from the germline V gene. This CDR3 is 16 amino acids long. With 4 bases clipped from V and 7 bases from J, the junction kept 16 bases outside the gene matches.

The CDR3 DNA is TGTGCCAGCAGCGTAACTACTAGCGGGAGTCCCAATGAGCAGTTCTTC. Amino acid sequence: CASSVTTSGSPNEQFF. This chain links TRBV9 with TRBJ2-1; 11 positions agree with TRBD2. CDR1 and CDR2 from the germline V gene are SGDLS and YYNGEE. The CDR3 totals 16 residues. V shed 1 base, J shed 6 bases, and the junction held 6 bases outside the gene matches.

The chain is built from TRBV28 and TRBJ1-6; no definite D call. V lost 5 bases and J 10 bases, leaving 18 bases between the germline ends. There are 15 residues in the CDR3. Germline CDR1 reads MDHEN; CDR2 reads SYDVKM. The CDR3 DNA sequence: TGTGCCAGCAGTCGTGGCCCCCAAGTCGCCTCACCCCTCCACTTT. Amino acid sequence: CASSRGPQVASPLHF.

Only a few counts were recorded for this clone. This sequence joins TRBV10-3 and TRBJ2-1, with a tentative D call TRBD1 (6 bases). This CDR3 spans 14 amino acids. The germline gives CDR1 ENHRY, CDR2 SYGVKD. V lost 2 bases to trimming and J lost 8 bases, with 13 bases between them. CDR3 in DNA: TGTGCCATCAGTGAGACGCCCAACAGGGATGAGCAGTTCTTC. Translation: CAISETPNRDEQFF.

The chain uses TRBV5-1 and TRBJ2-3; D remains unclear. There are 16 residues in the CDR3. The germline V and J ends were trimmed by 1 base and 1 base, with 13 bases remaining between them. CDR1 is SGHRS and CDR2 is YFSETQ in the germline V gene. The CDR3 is CASSLSIALGTDTQYF. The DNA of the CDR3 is TGCGCCAGCAGCTTGAGTATTGCGTTGGGCACAGATACGCAGTATTTT.

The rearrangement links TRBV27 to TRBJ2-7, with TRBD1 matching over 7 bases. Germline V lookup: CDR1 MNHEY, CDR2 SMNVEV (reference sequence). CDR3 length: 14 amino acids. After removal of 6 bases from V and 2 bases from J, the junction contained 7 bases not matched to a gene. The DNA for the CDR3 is TGTGCCAGCAGGGAGGACAGGACAACCTACGAGCAGTACTTC. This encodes CASREDRTTYEQYF.